The 10 T cell receptor beta chains given below trace back to one sample, sequenced in a study of cytomegalovirus exposure and HLA in healthy donors. Primers: 60 Vbeta forward and 13 Jbeta reverse. Assay used: immunoSEQ multiplex PCR; TCRdb lists only in-frame clones, some missing. Of approximately 120,000 clones listed, about 77% are singletons. The sequenced sample consisted of PBMCs. The receptors come from a middle-aged man in good health and CMV-seronegative.

This chain links TRBV23-1 with TRBJ1-5; 7 nucleotides line up with TRBD1. TRBV23-1 is known as an ORF, though its function is uncertain. This CDR3 has 18 amino acids. The J segment lost 0 bases and the V segment lost 11 bases, leaving 19 bases of the junction unmatched. The CDR3 loop is CACPGGMPTPYSNQPQHF. The CDR3 DNA reads as TGCGCCTGCCCAGGGGGAATGCCCACACCTTATAGCAATCAGCCCCAGCATTTT.

The chain is built from TRBV13 and TRBJ1-4; TRBD1 might be the D (5 bases). Germline V gene sequence: CDR1 PRHDT, CDR2 FYEKMQ (reference sequence). V lost 5 bases and J lost 4, with 14 bases in between. This CDR3 comprises 15 residues. CDR3 sequence reads: CASSARTGLNEKLFF. The CDR3, as DNA: TGTGCCAGCAGCGCACGAACAGGTCTTAATGAAAAACTGTTTTTT.

About this clone itself: The DNA is left out, because the CDR3 cannot be placed on it with certainty; the CDR3 is given as TCRdb lists it. The V gene is TRBV21-1, the J gene TRBJ1-4; TRBD1 is the table's D call, not checked against the DNA. TRBV21-1 is classified as a pseudogene. The CDR3 numbers 17 amino acids, ends counted. The CDR3 is CASSPFARGTGDEKLFF.

In its sample, this clone was seen a few times. The rearrangement links TRBV5-4 to TRBJ2-1; D possibly corresponds to TRBD2 (5 bases). The CDR3 extends over 17 amino acids. Trimming cost V 3 bases and J 4 bases, with 20 bases left between them. Germline V gives CDR1 SGHNT, CDR2 YYREEE (reference sequence). The CDR3 nucleotides are TGTGCCAGCAGCTCGAGGGCCTCCCGGCGGCAGTACAATGAGCAGTTCTTC. This translates into CASSSRASRRQYNEQFF.

This clone showed up just a few times. The chain employs TRBV15 and TRBJ2-2; D uncertain. This CDR3 contains 15 residues. The ends were cut back, 0 bases at V and 3 bases at J, with 8 bases in the middle. Germline assignment: CDR1 LNHNV and CDR2 YYDKDF (reference sequence). CDR3 residues: CATSRDARDTGELFF. Here the CDR3 DNA reads TGTGCCACCAGCAGAGATGCCCGGGACACCGGGGAGCTGTTTTTT.

The genes are TRBV6-1 and TRBJ2-6; possible D gene TRBD2, 5 bases. V was shortened by 1 base and J by 2 bases, with 18 bases between the two germline ends. Germline V gives CDR1 MNHNS, CDR2 SASEGT. The CDR3 spans 19 residues. DNA for the CDR3: TGTGCCAGCAGTGAAGGGGCGGGCCGCCAGATCCCTGGGGCCAACGTCCTGACTTTC. Translating gives CASSEGAGRQIPGANVLTF.

The V gene is TRBV9, the J gene TRBJ2-5, with 7 bases aligning to TRBD2. The DNA end favors TRBJ2-7, so the J call may be wrong. The CDR3 runs to 15 residues. Per the germline V gene, CDR1 is SGDLS and CDR2 is YYNGEE. The CDR3 is CASSVGGEGSYEQYF. CDR3 nucleotides: TGTGCCAGCAGCGTAGGGGGGGAGGGCTCCTACGAGCAGTACTTC.

This clone was picked up a small number of times. The CDR3 nucleotides are TGTGCCAGCAGCTTGGCTTCAGGGTTAGAGCAGTACTTC. Protein product: CASSLASGLEQYF. V is TRBV5-4 and J is TRBJ2-7; a possible D gene is TRBD1 (5 bases). The germline CDR1 and CDR2 sequences are SGHNT and YYREEE (reference sequence). This CDR3 has 13 residues. Deletions cut 0 bases from V and 7 bases from J, with 11 bases between.

The chain couples TRBV6-1 to TRBJ1-4; D unresolved. V dropped 3 bases and J dropped 0 bases, with 5 bases sitting between them. This CDR3 is built from 14 residues. The germline V gene has CDR1 MNHNS and CDR2 SASEGT. DNA of the CDR3: TGTGCCAGCAGTGACTTTGCAACTAATGAAAAACTGTTTTTT. The encoded protein is CASSDFATNEKLFF.

The rearrangement joins TRBV29-1 to TRBJ2-1, with TRBD2 identical over 12 bases. This CDR3 is built from 14 residues. The V and J ends lost 6 bases and 8 bases, in that order; junction bases with no gene match: 8. Per the germline V gene, CDR1 is SQVTM and CDR2 is ANQGSEA. The CDR3 sequence: CSVRRLAGDDEQFF. As DNA, the CDR3 is TGCAGCGTCAGACGACTAGCGGGAGATGATGAGCAGTTCTTC.